At least ten counts were recorded for the clone carrying this T cell receptor (beta chain). A Seattle source enrolled patients during active infection and followed them longitudinally. This sample stems from a study of blood T cell repertoires in COVID-19. Study-wide background: Samples representing acute and convalescent COVID-19 were sourced from the United States, Italy and Spain. PBMCs, B-cell-depleted T cells, or T cells were the source of the cDNA or gDNA that made up the material.

Study processing details: From reference gene primer amplification, estimates of nucleated cell counts were derived. The repertoire was sequenced with immunoSEQ multiplex PCR; TCRdb's copy has only in-frame clones and lacks some. From that table come the V and J calls and clone size; the DNA was used to work out D and trimming. The data show 160,000 or so clones, approximately 87% seen once. Per the germline V gene, CDR1 is MDHEN and CDR2 is SYDVKM. The CDR3 has 15 residues. The V gene lost 4 bases and the J gene lost 0 bases, with 12 bases spanning the gap. Sequenced input: peripheral blood. The source of this sequence is a woman between 65 and 79 years old with COVID-19, enrolled during active disease. The rearrangement uses TRBV28 and TRBJ1-1; no definite D call. In nucleotides, the CDR3 is TGTGCCAGCAGTTCCGTCTTCCGGGTGAACACTGAAGCTTTCTTT. Translating it yields CASSSVFRVNTEAFF.